This entry concerns a single T cell receptor (beta chain). Its specificity is unknown. The CDR3 has 14 residues. Trimming removed 7 bases from V and 6 bases from J, with 18 bases in between. CDR1 SGHTA and CDR2 FQGNSA come from the germline V gene. This record comes from a study of blood T cells in healthy people across ages. Findings and limits, study-wide: With age, beta diversity per million T cells declined roughly linearly, significantly by approximately 41. More naive CD4+ cells and higher diversity were found in long-lived than in aged donors.

Total RNA, at least 6 micrograms per sample, came from PBMCs. Primed by a sample-barcoded 5' primer and a J-beta primer mix, a second PCR proceeded for about 7 to 12 cycles. At least 3 million CDR3-containing paired-end reads were obtained per sample. Via MiXCR, TCRdb re-called the 5' RACE reads, giving one row per CDR3 protein. Of hundreds of thousands of distinct CDR3 sequences in the sample, 45% to 70% were seen once. The sequence derives from a man aged 40-49 years in good health. Sequenced input: blood. The V and J genes are TRBV7-2 and TRBJ1-2; D is uncertain. The CDR3 loop reads CASTTRGRLHGYTF. The DNA of the CDR3 is TGTGCCAGCACCACACGGGGTCGACTCCATGGCTACACCTTC.